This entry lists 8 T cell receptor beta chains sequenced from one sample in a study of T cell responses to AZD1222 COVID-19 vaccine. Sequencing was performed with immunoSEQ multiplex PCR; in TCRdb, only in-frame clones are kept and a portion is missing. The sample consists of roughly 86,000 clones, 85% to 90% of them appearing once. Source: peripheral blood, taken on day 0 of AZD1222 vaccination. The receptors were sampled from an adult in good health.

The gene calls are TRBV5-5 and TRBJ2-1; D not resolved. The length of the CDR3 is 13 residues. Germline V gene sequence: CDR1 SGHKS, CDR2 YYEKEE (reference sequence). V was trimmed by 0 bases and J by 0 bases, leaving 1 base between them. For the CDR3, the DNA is TGTGCCAGCAGCTTGGGCTCCTACAATGAGCAGTTCTTC. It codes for CASSLGSYNEQFF.

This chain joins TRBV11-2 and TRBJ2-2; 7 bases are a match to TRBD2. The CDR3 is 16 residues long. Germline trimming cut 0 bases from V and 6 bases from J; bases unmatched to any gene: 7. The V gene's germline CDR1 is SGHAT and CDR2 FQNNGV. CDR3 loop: CASSLEAGVISGELFF. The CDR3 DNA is TGTGCCAGCAGCTTAGAGGCGGGAGTGATATCCGGGGAGCTGTTTTTT.

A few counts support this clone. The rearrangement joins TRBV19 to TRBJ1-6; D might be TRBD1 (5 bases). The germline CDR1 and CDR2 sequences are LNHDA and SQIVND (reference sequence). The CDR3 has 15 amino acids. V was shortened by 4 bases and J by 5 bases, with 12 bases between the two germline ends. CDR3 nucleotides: TGTGCCAGTAGTACTATTGAGACAGATAATTCACCCCTCCACTTT. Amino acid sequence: CASSTIETDNSPLHF.

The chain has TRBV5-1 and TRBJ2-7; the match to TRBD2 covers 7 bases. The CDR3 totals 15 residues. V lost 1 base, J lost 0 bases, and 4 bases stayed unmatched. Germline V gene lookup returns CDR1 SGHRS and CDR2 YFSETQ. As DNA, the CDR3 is TGCGCCAGCAGCTTGAGGGGCGGGAGCTCCTACGAGCAGTACTTC. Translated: CASSLRGGSSYEQYF.

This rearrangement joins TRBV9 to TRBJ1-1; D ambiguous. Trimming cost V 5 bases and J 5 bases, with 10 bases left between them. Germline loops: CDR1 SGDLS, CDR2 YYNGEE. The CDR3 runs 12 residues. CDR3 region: CASSPLGTEAFF. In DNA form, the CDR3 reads TGTGCCAGCAGTCCCCTTGGGACTGAAGCTTTCTTT.

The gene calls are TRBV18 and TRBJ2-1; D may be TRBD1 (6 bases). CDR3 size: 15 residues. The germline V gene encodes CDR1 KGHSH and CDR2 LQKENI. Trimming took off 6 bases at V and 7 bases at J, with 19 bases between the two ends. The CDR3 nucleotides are TGTGCCAGCTCGCCAAATCAGGGGCAGCCAAATGAGCAGTTCTTC. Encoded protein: CASSPNQGQPNEQFF.

CDR3 DNA sequence: TGCAGTGCCCTAACTGGGAAGGAAGCTTTCTTT. It yields the protein CSALTGKEAFF. This chain uses TRBV20-1 with TRBJ1-1; D gene uncertain. Trimming removed 6 bases from V and 8 bases from J, with 13 bases in between. This CDR3 spans 11 amino acids. Germline lookup yields CDR1 DFQATT and CDR2 SNEGSKA (reference sequence).

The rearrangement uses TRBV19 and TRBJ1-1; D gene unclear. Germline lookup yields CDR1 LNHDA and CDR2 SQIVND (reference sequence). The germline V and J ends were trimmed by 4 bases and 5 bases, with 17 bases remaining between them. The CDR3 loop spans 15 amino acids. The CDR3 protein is CASSRTDLGGTEAFF. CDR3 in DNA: TGTGCCAGTAGTAGGACCGATCTCGGAGGAACTGAAGCTTTCTTT. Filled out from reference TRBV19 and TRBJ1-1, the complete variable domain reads DGGITQSPKYLFRKEGQNVTLSCEQNLNHDAMYWYRQDPGQGLRLIYYSQIVNDFQKGDIAEGYSVSREKKESFPLTVTSAQKNPTAFYLCASSRTDLGGTEAFFGQGTRLTVV.